The entry below describes one T cell receptor beta chain. The data are from a study of shared clonotypes between healthy human individuals. The method was immunoSEQ multiplex PCR; TCRdb's version includes in-frame clones alone and lacks a portion of them. The data contain about 1,500,000 clones, roughly 96% of them singletons. This CDR3 region has 16 residues. V lost 4 bases to trimming and J lost 4 bases; unmatched junction nucleotides: 7. CDR1 is MNHEY, CDR2 SVGAGI, per germline. This TCR was sampled from a man aged 25-40 years in good health. V and J are TRBV6-5 and TRBJ1-2, with 12 bases that match TRBD1. The sequencing sample was made of naive CD4+ T cells sorted from blood. The subset is: CD45RA+ positively selected. CDR3 in DNA: TGTGCCAGCAGTTCTACCGGGACAGGGGGCCCCTATGGCTACACCTTC. Translated, it gives CASSSTGTGGPYGYTF.